The 3 T cell receptor beta chains below were found in one sample sequenced in a study of blood T cell repertoires in COVID-19. The repertoire was sequenced with immunoSEQ multiplex PCR; TCRdb's copy has only in-frame clones and lacks some. Found here are roughly 250,000 clones, approximately 90% of them singletons; the top ten hold about 6%. Sequencing input: PBMCs or T cells enriched from blood (not recorded which). The receptors shown here come from a woman aged 25 to 39 with acute COVID-19.

The CDR3 loop is CASSLRVTGYEQYF. The CDR3 region has the DNA TGTGCCAGCAGTTTACGGGTAACGGGGTACGAGCAGTACTTC. The chain uses TRBV27 and TRBJ2-7; TRBD2 is a possible D gene (5 bases). Germline V gene data show CDR1 as MNHEY and CDR2 as SMNVEV (reference sequence). The V and J ends lost 2 bases and 4 bases respectively, with 12 bases between them. This CDR3 spans 14 amino acids.

This rearrangement joins TRBV24-1 to TRBJ2-1, with 8 nucleotides matching TRBD1. The trim removed 3 bases at V and 8 bases at J, leaving 8 bases unmatched. The CDR3 covers 15 residues. Looked up from germline, CDR1 is KGHDR and CDR2 is SFDVKD. The DNA for the CDR3 is TGTGCCACCAGTGATCCGGGACAGGTGGTAGATGAGCAGTTCTTC. Its protein is CATSDPGQVVDEQFF.

This clone appeared a single time. In DNA, the CDR3 is TGTGCCAGCAGTACACAGGGATTGGGGACCGGGGAGCTGTTTTTT. Translating it yields CASSTQGLGTGELFF. V gene TRBV27 combines with J gene TRBJ2-2; TRBD1 is a possible D gene (6 bases). CDR1 is MNHEY and CDR2 is SMNVEV in the germline V gene (reference sequence). The V and J ends lost 5 bases and 5 bases respectively, with 15 bases between them. The CDR3 is 15 residues long.